This T cell receptor (beta chain) was captured in a study of blood T cell repertoires in COVID-19. In germline, CDR1 is MDHEN, CDR2 SYDVKM. Trimming removed 2 bases at V and 4 bases at J, with 12 bases between. The CDR3 is 14 amino acids. Clinical history as reported by participants underpinned cohort assignment. Sequenced by immunoSEQ multiplex PCR; TCRdb stores in-frame clones only, minus some. The repertoire holds some 300,000 clones, with 88% as singletons. This receptor was identified in a woman between 55 and 75 years old in a cohort exposed to, infected with or recovered from COVID-19 (not recorded which). Material for sequencing was PBMCs or T cells enriched from blood (not recorded which). The chain has TRBV28 and TRBJ2-7; TRBD2 is a possible D gene (6 bases). This CDR3 is CASSLAGSTYEQYF. CDR3 sequence (DNA): TGTGCCAGCAGTTTAGCCGGGAGTACGTACGAGCAGTACTTC.